Reported below is one T cell receptor (beta chain). CDR1 is SEHNR and CDR2 is FQNEAQ in the germline V gene (reference sequence). Trimming left V 4 bases short and J 3 bases short, with 22 bases between. There are 17 residues in the CDR3. This entry belongs to a study of blood T cell repertoires in COVID-19. For the study at large: T cells, B-cell-depleted T cells, or PBMCs supplied cDNA or gDNA.

Produced via immunoSEQ multiplex PCR; TCRdb's table is partial and in-frame only. The sample yields 35,000 to 55,000 clones, 88% seen once. The sequence derives from a human donor in a cohort sampled during active COVID-19. What was sequenced was peripheral blood. This chain uses TRBV7-9 with TRBJ2-7; a possible D gene is TRBD1 (6 bases). CDR3 sequence reads: CASSSNRQGFPGYEQYF. The CDR3 bases are TGTGCCAGCAGCTCGAATCGTCAGGGGTTCCCCGGCTACGAGCAGTACTTC.